Below are 14 T cell receptor beta chains sequenced from a single sample in a study of cytomegalovirus exposure and HLA in healthy donors. In the PCR, 60 Vbeta and 13 Jbeta primers were used. Profiling relied on immunoSEQ multiplex PCR, and the TCRdb table lists in-frame clones only, not all of them. Among about 70,000 clones listed, around 62% were seen once. Sequenced material: PBMCs. These TCRs come from a man aged 40-55 years in good health and CMV-seropositive.

This chain uses TRBV4-2 with TRBJ1-2, with 7 bases matching TRBD1. The length of the CDR3 is 16 residues. CDR1 LGHNA and CDR2 YNFKEQ come from the germline V gene. Trimming cost V 3 bases and J 0 bases; bases outside gene matches: 7. The CDR3 DNA is TGTGCCAGCAGCCAGATCCGGGACAGACCTAACTATGGCTACACCTTC. The encoded protein is CASSQIRDRPNYGYTF.

This clone was seen a few times. A read error may account for a junction end that differs from germline. The chain joins TRBV7-7 to TRBJ2-5; 12 bases map to TRBD2. The CDR3 contains 15 residues. The germline V gene encodes CDR1 SSHAT and CDR2 FNYEAQ (reference sequence). CDR3 region: CASSFLAGGQETQYF. CDR3 coding DNA: TGTGCTAGCAGCTTCCTAGCGGGAGGGCAAGAGACCCAGTACTTC.

The genes are TRBV30 and TRBJ1-6; D may be TRBD1 (6 bases). This CDR3 spans 13 amino acids. Per germline, CDR1 GTSNPN and CDR2 SVGIG (reference sequence). With 6 bases removed from V and 9 bases from J, the gap between germline ends came to 15 bases. CDR3 protein: CACSGQGVSPLHF. In DNA, the CDR3 is TGTGCCTGCTCGGGACAAGGGGTTTCACCCCTCCACTTT.

V and J are TRBV29-1 and TRBJ2-1, with 14 nucleotides matching TRBD2. This CDR3 contains 14 residues. Trimming took 5 bases from V and 7 from J; bases not matched to a gene: 4. CDR1 is SQVTM, CDR2 ANQGSEA, per germline. The CDR3 here is CSVRLAGGYNEQFF. CDR3 nucleotides: TGCAGCGTTCGACTAGCGGGGGGGTATAATGAGCAGTTCTTC.

The chain couples TRBV7-9 to TRBJ2-2; perhaps TRBD2 as D (6 bases). The CDR3 loop spans 12 amino acids. Germline V gene data show CDR1 as SEHNR and CDR2 as FQNEAQ (reference sequence). Written as DNA, the CDR3 is TGTTCCGGCGGGGTTGGGGCCGGGGAGCTGTTTTTT. Its translation: CSGGVGAGELFF.

This clone turned up a few times. The CDR3 DNA reads as TGTGCCAGCAGCTTTTATAGTCAGCCCCAGCATTTT. Residues: CASSFYSQPQHF. V is TRBV7-2 and J is TRBJ1-5, with unresolved D. Germline CDR1 reads SGHTA; CDR2 reads FQGNSA. V dropped 3 bases and J dropped 6 bases, with 6 bases sitting between them. The CDR3 runs 12 residues.

A word on this clone: The same CDR3 also results from other DNA sequences found in this sample. The rearrangement links TRBV4-1 to TRBJ2-3; 7 nucleotides line up with TRBD2. Germline V gives CDR1 MGHRA, CDR2 YSYEKL. The junction had 1 base not matched to a gene; V was cut back by 1 base and J by 0 bases. The CDR3 spans 15 residues. The CDR3 DNA reads as TGCGCCAGCAGCCAAGCGGGGGGAAGCACAGATACGCAGTATTTT. It specifies CASSQAGGSTDTQYF.

CDR3 in amino acids: CASRPQGASGNTIYF. DNA for the CDR3: TGTGCCAGCAGACCACAGGGGGCTTCTGGAAACACCATATATTTT. The chain has TRBV6-5 and TRBJ1-3, with 9 bases matching TRBD1. Looked up from germline, CDR1 is MNHEY and CDR2 is SVGAGI. J lost 1 base, V lost 6 bases, and 4 bases had no gene match. This CDR3 is built from 15 residues.

This clone was counted between two and nine times. V is TRBV2 and J is TRBJ2-2; 8 bases fit TRBD1. The CDR3 consists of 20 residues. V lost 8 bases to trimming and J lost 2 bases; unmatched junction nucleotides: 22. The V gene's germline CDR1 is SNHLY and CDR2 FYNNEI. The CDR3 is CASQPLASGQGPINTGELFF. In nucleotides, the CDR3 is TGTGCCAGCCAGCCCTTAGCCTCTGGACAGGGCCCTATTAACACCGGGGAGCTGTTTTTT.

The rearrangement uses TRBV7-2 and TRBJ2-5; TRBD2 might be the D (6 bases). V was clipped by 5 bases and J by 4 bases, with 26 bases between them. This CDR3 comprises 18 residues. Germline CDR1 and CDR2: SGHTA and FQGNSA. The CDR3 coding sequence is TGTGCCAGCAGCAGATCGAACCTACTAGCAGATCCTTTAGAGACCCAGTACTTC. Encoded protein: CASSRSNLLADPLETQYF.

The genes are TRBV7-8 and TRBJ1-6; D is uncertain. V lost 1 base and J 7 bases, leaving 8 bases between the germline ends. Germline V gives CDR1 SGHVS, CDR2 FQNEAQ. The CDR3 is 14 amino acids. The CDR3 reads CASSLVGRNSPLHF. CDR3 bases: TGTGCCAGCAGCTTAGTCGGGAGGAATTCACCCCTCCACTTT.

This rearrangement joins TRBV27 to TRBJ2-5, with D hard to call. The germline V gene has CDR1 MNHEY and CDR2 SMNVEV (reference sequence). CDR3 size: 13 residues. Between the trimmed V and J ends, which lost 4 bases and 5 bases, there was a span of 11 bases. The CDR3 DNA is TGTGCCAGCAGTTCTATCTACCGGGAGACCCAGTACTTC. This translates into CASSSIYRETQYF.

V usage is TRBV6-1 and J usage is TRBJ2-7, with D possibly being TRBD1 (5 bases). The V gene's germline CDR1 is MNHNS and CDR2 SASEGT. There are 14 residues in the CDR3. The germline V and J ends were trimmed by 2 bases and 6 bases, with 14 bases remaining between them. The DNA for the CDR3 is TGTGCCAGCAGTGAATGGGCAGGGTGGGGCGAGCAGTACTTC. Its translation is CASSEWAGWGEQYF.

The chain uses TRBV18 and TRBJ2-3; a weak D match, TRBD1 (5 bases). The CDR3 has 15 residues. The V and J ends lost 3 bases and 2 bases respectively, with 12 bases between them. Germline V gene sequence: CDR1 KGHSH, CDR2 LQKENI. This CDR3 reads CASSPWAGSTDTQYF. In DNA form, the CDR3 reads TGTGCCAGCTCACCCTGGGCAGGGTCCACAGATACGCAGTATTTT.